The present T cell receptor (beta chain) was sequenced within a study of identical twins. There are 13 residues in the CDR3. Germline V gene lookup returns CDR1 MNHEY and CDR2 SVGEGT. The V and J ends lost 5 bases and 5 bases respectively, with 12 bases between them. Via MiXCR, TCRdb re-called the 5' RACE reads, giving one row per CDR3 protein. The table lists about 240,000 distinct CDR3 sequences, about 10% of them singletons, with 10% in the top ten. As concerns this clonotype: What it binds is not known.

Notes on the study in general: Twin pairs had excess sharing that was weaker in beta out-of-frame sequences. Researchers reported excess low generation probability among twin-shared out-of-frame alpha sequences.

The TCR originated in a man aged 45 to 65 in good health. This chain uses TRBV6-2 or TRBV6-3 with TRBJ2-5; D is ambiguous. The sequencing sample was made of memory T cells sorted from blood. In DNA form, the CDR3 reads TGTGCCAGCAGTCGTACCCGAGGCGAGACCCAGTACTTC. It encodes CASSRTRGETQYF.